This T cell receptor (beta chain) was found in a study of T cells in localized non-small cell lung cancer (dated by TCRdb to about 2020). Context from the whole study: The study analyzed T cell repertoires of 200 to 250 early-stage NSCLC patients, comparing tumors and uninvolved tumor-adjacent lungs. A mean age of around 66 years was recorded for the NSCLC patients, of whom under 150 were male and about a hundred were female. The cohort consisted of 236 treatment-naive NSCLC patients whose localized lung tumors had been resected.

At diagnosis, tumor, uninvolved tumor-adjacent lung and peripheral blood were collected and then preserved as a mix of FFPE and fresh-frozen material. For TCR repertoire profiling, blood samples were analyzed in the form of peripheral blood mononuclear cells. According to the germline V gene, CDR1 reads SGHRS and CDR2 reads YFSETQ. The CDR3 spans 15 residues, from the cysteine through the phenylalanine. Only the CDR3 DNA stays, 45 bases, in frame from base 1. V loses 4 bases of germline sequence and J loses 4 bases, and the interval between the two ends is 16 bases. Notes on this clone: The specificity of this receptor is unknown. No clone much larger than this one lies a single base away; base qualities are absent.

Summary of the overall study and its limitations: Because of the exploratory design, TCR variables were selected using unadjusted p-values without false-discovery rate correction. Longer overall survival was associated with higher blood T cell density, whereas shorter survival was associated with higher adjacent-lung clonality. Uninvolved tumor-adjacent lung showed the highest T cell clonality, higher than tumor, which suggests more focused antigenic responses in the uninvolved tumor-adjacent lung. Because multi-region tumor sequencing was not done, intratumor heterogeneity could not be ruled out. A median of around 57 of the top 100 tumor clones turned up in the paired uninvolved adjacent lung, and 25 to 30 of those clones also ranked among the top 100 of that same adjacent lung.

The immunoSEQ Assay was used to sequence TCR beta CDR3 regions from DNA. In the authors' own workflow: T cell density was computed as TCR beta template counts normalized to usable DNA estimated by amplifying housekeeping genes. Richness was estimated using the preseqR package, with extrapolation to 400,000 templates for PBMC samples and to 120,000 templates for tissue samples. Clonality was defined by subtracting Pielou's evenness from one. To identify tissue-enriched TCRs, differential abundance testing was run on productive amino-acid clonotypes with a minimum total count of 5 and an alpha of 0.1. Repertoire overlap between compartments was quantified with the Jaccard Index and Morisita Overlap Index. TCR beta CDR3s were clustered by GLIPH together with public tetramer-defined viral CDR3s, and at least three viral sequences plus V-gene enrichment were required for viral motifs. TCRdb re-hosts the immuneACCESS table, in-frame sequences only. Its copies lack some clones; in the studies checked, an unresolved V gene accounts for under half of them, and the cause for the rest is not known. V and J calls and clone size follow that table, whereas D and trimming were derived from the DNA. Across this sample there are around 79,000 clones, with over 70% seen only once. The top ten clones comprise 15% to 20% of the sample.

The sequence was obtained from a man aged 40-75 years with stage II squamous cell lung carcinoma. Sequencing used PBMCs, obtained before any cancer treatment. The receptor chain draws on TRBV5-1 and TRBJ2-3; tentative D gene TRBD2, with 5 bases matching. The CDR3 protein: CASSPAFGGSDTQYF. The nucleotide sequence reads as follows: TGCGCCAGCAGCCCGGCGTTTGGAGGTTCAGATACGCAGTATTTT.